Described below is a single T cell receptor (beta chain) sequence and its context. This sample stems from a study of blood T cell repertoires in COVID-19. In the study overall: The study drew acute and convalescent COVID-19 samples from the United States, Italy and Spain. Nucleic acid was either cDNA or gDNA, and it came from T cells, B-cell-depleted T cells, or PBMCs.

The CDR3 length is 18 residues. Germline CDR1 reads MNHEY; CDR2 reads SVGEGT. The germline V and J ends were trimmed by 2 bases and 3 bases, with 19 bases remaining between them. Source study methods: Estimates of nucleated cell counts were drawn from the amplification of reference gene primers. Clones were sequenced by immunoSEQ multiplex PCR, and TCRdb holds only the in-frame ones, with some missing. The V and J calls and clone size were taken over from that table, and D and trimming were inferred from the DNA. The sample carries fewer than 150,000 clones, 70% to 90% recorded once. The clonotype originates from an older woman with acute or convalescent COVID-19. This chain uses TRBV6-2 or TRBV6-3 with TRBJ2-2; D possibly corresponds to TRBD2 (5 bases). Sequencing used peripheral blood. The CDR3 nucleotides read TGTGCCAGCAGTTACGATCCCTCCGGGGTTTGGGACACCGGGGAGCTGTTTTTT. Translating it yields CASSYDPSGVWDTGELFF.